The T cell receptor beta chain described here comes from a study of blood T cell repertoires in COVID-19. This clone was found a few times. This CDR3 comprises 14 residues. The V end lost 6 bases, the J end lost 7 bases, and 18 bases lay between the germline ends. Germline CDR1 SNHLY, CDR2 FYNNEI. In the original analysis: Estimation of nucleated cell counts was performed using reference gene primer amplification. Generated by immunoSEQ multiplex PCR, the TCRdb table keeps only in-frame clones and is missing some. V, J and clone size were drawn from that table, and D and trimming were deduced from the DNA. Of approximately 66,000 clones in the sample, just over 85% were seen once.

The clonotype comes from a man aged 50 or older with active COVID-19. This rearrangement joins TRBV2 to TRBJ2-5, with D possibly matching TRBD1 (6 bases). Sequences were obtained from peripheral blood. The DNA of the CDR3 is TGTGCCAGCAGCGACCGACAGGAAACGGGGACCCAGTACTTC. Translating it yields CASSDRQETGTQYF.